Described below is a single T cell receptor beta chain sequence and its context. Other DNA sequences of this sample code for an identical CDR3. The sample originates from a study of blood T cell repertoires in COVID-19. For the study at large: COVID-19 samples, acute and convalescent, were from the United States, Italy and Spain. The cDNA or gDNA used as material had been derived from T cells, B-cell-depleted T cells, or PBMCs.

V lost 4 bases and J lost 7, with 11 bases in between. The CDR3 extends over 13 amino acids. Germline V CDR1 and CDR2: WSHSY, SAAADI. Source study methods: Reference gene primer amplification yielded estimated nucleated cell counts. Produced via immunoSEQ multiplex PCR; TCRdb's table is partial and in-frame only. V and J calls and clone size are copied from that table; D and trimming were computed from the DNA. The sample shows approximately 110,000 clones, 71% of them seen only once. The sample comprised peripheral blood. This clonotype was obtained from a human donor with acute or convalescent COVID-19. The donor label of this sample is uncertain. The chain couples TRBV10-2 to TRBJ2-1; maybe TRBD1 (5 bases). The DNA of the CDR3 is TGCGCCAGCAGTGGGGGCAGGGTTAATGAGCAGTTCTTC. Translating gives CASSGGRVNEQFF.